A selection of T cell receptor beta chains follows, all from one sample in a study of OX40 agonist ivuxolimab in advanced cancers. TCRdb's copy holds only in-frame clones and misses some; the assay was immunoSEQ multiplex PCR. This repertoire shows about 69,000 clones, approximately 86% found once; its top ten account for roughly 2.7%. Source: CD4+ or CD8+ T cells sorted from blood, taken in a trial of the OX40 agonist ivuxolimab. The origin of the receptors is an adult with an advanced solid tumor such as melanoma, head and neck, liver or kidney cancer. CDR3s include the opening cysteine and the closing phenylalanine or tryptophan. The order of the fields is CDR3 length, J gene, D gene, clone size, V gene, CDR3 protein, CDR3 DNA. D genes are given only for firm matches. Clone size is not always given. Where it is, it says once, few, many or a class for expanded clones.

>16|TRBJ2-3|TRBD1|-|TRBV5-1
CASSSGQGGRADTQYF
TGCGCCAGCAGCTCAGGACAGGGGGGACGCGCAGATACGCAGTATTTT
>15|TRBJ1-1|-|-|TRBV6-1
CASSEGSFGGTEAFF
TGTGCCAGCAGTGAAGGGTCCTTCGGGGGAACTGAAGCTTTCTTT
>16|TRBJ1-3|-|-|TRBV7-2
CASSFFSLSSGNTIYF
TGTGCCAGCAGCTTCTTTTCACTCTCCTCTGGAAACACCATATATTTT
>14|TRBJ2-7|TRBD1|-|TRBV9
CASSADRGPEEQYF
TGTGCCAGCAGCGCTGACAGGGGACCAGAAGAGCAGTACTTC
>14|TRBJ1-3|-|once|TRBV5-4
CASSDYRAGNTIYF
TGTGCCAGCAGCGATTACAGAGCTGGAAACACCATATATTTT
>15|TRBJ1-3|-|few|TRBV7-9
CASSQKSGSGNTIYF
TGTGCCAGCAGCCAAAAATCGGGCTCTGGAAACACCATATATTTT
>13|TRBJ2-7|TRBD2|-|TRBV15
CATGVAGNYEQYF
TGTGCCACCGGGGTAGCGGGGAACTACGAGCAGTACTTC
>16|TRBJ2-2|-|-|TRBV7-7
CASSLVSQGSGGELFF
TGTGCCAGCAGCTTAGTGTCCCAGGGGTCCGGCGGGGAGCTGTTTTTT
>15|TRBJ2-7|-|-|TRBV6-5
CASSRTGSGSYEQYF
TGTGCCAGCAGTCGAACAGGGAGCGGCTCCTACGAGCAGTACTTC
>16|TRBJ2-3|TRBD2|-|TRBV27
CASSLSTSGGTDTQYF
TGTGCCAGCAGTTTATCGACTAGCGGGGGCACAGATACGCAGTATTTT
>15|TRBJ2-3|-|-|TRBV5-1
CASSLTSTSTDTQYF
TGCGCCAGCAGCTTAACAAGCACTAGCACAGATACGCAGTATTTT
>16|TRBJ2-1|TRBD2|-|TRBV7-2
CASSVTSGTSYNEQFF
TGTGCCAGCAGCGTTACTAGCGGGACCTCCTACAATGAGCAGTTCTTC
>13|TRBJ1-4|TRBD1|-|TRBV28
CAIGQGGNEKLFF
TGTGCCATTGGACAGGGCGGGAATGAAAAACTGTTTTTT
>14|TRBJ2-7|-|-|TRBV6-5
CASSDQGWVDEQYF
TGTGCCAGCAGTGACCAGGGTTGGGTTGACGAGCAGTACTTC
>15|TRBJ1-1|TRBD1|-|TRBV7-2
CASSAGTVKNTEAFF
TGTGCCAGCAGCGCCGGGACAGTGAAGAACACTGAAGCTTTCTTT
>15|TRBJ2-3|TRBD2|-|TRBV6-1
CASTPSGGSTDTQYF
TGTGCCAGCACACCTAGCGGGGGCTCCACAGATACGCAGTATTTT
>13|TRBJ2-7|-|-|TRBV5-6
CASSLNRVDEQYF
TGTGCCAGCAGCTTGAACAGGGTGGACGAGCAGTACTTC
>15|TRBJ2-3|-|-|TRBV18
CASSPQVPGTDTQYF
TGTGCCAGCTCACCACAGGTTCCTGGCACAGATACGCAGTATTTT
>19|TRBJ2-3|TRBD2|-|TRBV27
CASTPMGLAGEGTTDTQYF
TGTGCCAGCACCCCAATGGGCCTAGCGGGAGAGGGCACCACAGATACGCAGTATTTT
>15|TRBJ2-5|TRBD2|-|TRBV10-1
CASSRGLAGQETQYF
TGCGCCAGCAGTCGGGGACTAGCGGGACAAGAGACCCAGTACTTC
>12|TRBJ1-1|-|-|TRBV4-1
CASSQAGGEAFF
TGCGCCAGCAGCCAAGCAGGCGGTGAAGCTTTCTTT
>15|TRBJ2-3|TRBD1|-|TRBV6-1
CATAPSGGSTDTQYF
TGTGCCACCGCACCTTCAGGGGGTAGCACAGATACGCAGTATTTT
>14|TRBJ2-7|TRBD1|once|TRBV19
CASSTGTGSYEQYF
TGTGCCAGTAGTACCGGGACAGGGAGTTACGAGCAGTACTTC
>15|TRBJ2-2|TRBD1|-|TRBV6-5
CASRFEGAGTGELFF
TGTGCCAGCAGGTTCGAGGGGGCAGGGACCGGGGAGCTGTTTTTT
>11|TRBJ2-7|-|-|TRBV6-1
CASSYNYEQYF
TGTGCCAGCAGTTATAATTACGAGCAGTACTTC
>13|TRBJ2-5|TRBD1|-|TRBV11-2
CASSSDRRETQYF
TGTGCCAGCAGCTCGGACAGGCGGGAGACCCAGTACTTC
>17|TRBJ2-5|TRBD2|-|TRBV2
CASSGRTGLAGKETQYF
TGTGCCAGCAGTGGCCGGACAGGACTAGCGGGGAAAGAGACCCAGTACTTC
>14|TRBJ1-3|-|-|TRBV6-1
CASRLGVAGNTIYF
TGTGCCAGCAGGCTCGGGGTTGCTGGAAACACCATATATTTT
>10|TRBJ1-2|-|few|TRBV10-1
CASGDYGYTF
TGCGCCAGCGGAGATTATGGCTACACCTTC
>14|TRBJ1-2|-|-|TRBV9
CASSVGHLNYGYTF
TGTGCCAGCAGCGTAGGACACTTAAACTATGGCTACACCTTC
>13|TRBJ1-4|-|-|TRBV10-3
CATAGTQGEKLFF
TGTGCCACAGCAGGGACACAAGGGGAAAAACTGTTTTTT
>15|TRBJ1-2|-|-|TRBV12-2
CASRFCLVVGYGYTF
TGTGCAAGTCGCTTTTGTTTGGTGGTGGGCTATGGCTACACCTTC
>13|TRBJ1-1|-|-|TRBV18
CASSPGMNTEAFF
TGTGCCAGCTCACCGGGCATGAACACTGAAGCTTTCTTT
>16|TRBJ2-1|-|-|TRBV7-3
CASSLTGKSSYNEQFF
TGTGCCAGCAGCCTGACGGGGAAGAGCTCCTACAATGAGCAGTTCTTC
>13|TRBJ2-1|-|-|TRBV27
CASSLSAGNEQFF
TGTGCCAGCAGTTTATCGGCGGGGAATGAGCAGTTCTTC
>13|TRBJ2-3|-|-|TRBV19
CASQAVRADTQYF
TGTGCCAGTCAAGCCGTGAGGGCAGATACGCAGTATTTT
>15|TRBJ2-1|-|-|TRBV11-3
CASSLGGKAYNEQFF
TGTGCCAGCAGCTTAGGGGGGAAGGCCTACAATGAGCAGTTCTTC
>15|TRBJ1-6|-|-|TRBV4-2
CASSQAEGRNSPLHF
TGTGCCAGCAGCCAAGCGGAAGGGCGGAATTCACCCCTCCACTTT
>15|TRBJ2-2|TRBD2|-|TRBV7-3
CASSRGGPNTGELFF
TGTGCCAGCAGCCGCGGGGGGCCGAACACCGGGGAGCTGTTTTTT
>16|TRBJ2-7|-|-|TRBV14
CASSQDLVTARYEQYF
TGTGCCAGCAGCCAAGATCTAGTGACCGCGCGCTACGAGCAGTACTTC
>15|TRBJ1-6|-|-|TRBV9
CASSVAGAINSPLHF
TGTGCCAGCAGCGTAGCTGGGGCAATAAATTCACCCCTCCACTTT
>13|TRBJ2-5|-|-|TRBV18
CASSPPTLETQYF
TGTGCCAGCTCACCACCGACGTTAGAGACCCAGTACTTC
>15|TRBJ1-5|-|-|TRBV18
CASSPGPGPDQPQHF
TGTGCCAGCTCGCCCGGGCCGGGTCCTGATCAGCCCCAGCATTTT
>13|TRBJ2-7|-|-|TRBV19
CASSKDSYYEQYF
TGTGCCAGTAGTAAAGACAGTTACTACGAGCAGTACTTC
>13|TRBJ1-2|TRBD1|-|TRBV5-4
CASSLGTGYGYTF
TGTGCCAGCAGCTTGGGGACAGGGTATGGCTACACCTTC
>11|TRBJ2-5|-|-|TRBV7-9
CASSTSETQYF
TGTGCCAGCAGCACCTCCGAGACCCAGTACTTC
>13|TRBJ2-7|-|-|TRBV6-5
CASRPPGSYEQYF
TGTGCCAGCCGACCCCCAGGCTCCTACGAGCAGTACTTC
>16|TRBJ2-2|TRBD2|-|TRBV7-3
CASSPYSGRGAGELFF
TGTGCCAGCAGCCCCTATAGCGGGAGGGGGGCCGGGGAGCTGTTTTTT
>15|TRBJ2-3|-|-|TRBV28
CASSPPSGLTDTQYF
TGTGCCAGCAGTCCTCCTTCCGGGCTCACAGATACGCAGTATTTT
>17|TRBJ2-5|TRBD1|-|TRBV11-3
CASSPLPGQDPQETQYF
TGTGCCAGCAGCCCCCTCCCCGGACAGGATCCCCAAGAGACCCAGTACTTC
>13|TRBJ2-5|-|-|TRBV28
CASDKGRRETQYF
TGTGCCTCGGATAAGGGGCGGCGGGAGACCCAGTACTTC
>14|TRBJ1-1|-|-|TRBV6-1
CATRTAPMNTEAFF
TGTGCCACGCGGACAGCCCCCATGAACACTGAAGCTTTCTTT
>14|TRBJ2-3|-|-|TRBV7-8
CASSPPGPRDTQYF
TGTGCCAGCAGCCCCCCGGGACCAAGAGATACGCAGTATTTT